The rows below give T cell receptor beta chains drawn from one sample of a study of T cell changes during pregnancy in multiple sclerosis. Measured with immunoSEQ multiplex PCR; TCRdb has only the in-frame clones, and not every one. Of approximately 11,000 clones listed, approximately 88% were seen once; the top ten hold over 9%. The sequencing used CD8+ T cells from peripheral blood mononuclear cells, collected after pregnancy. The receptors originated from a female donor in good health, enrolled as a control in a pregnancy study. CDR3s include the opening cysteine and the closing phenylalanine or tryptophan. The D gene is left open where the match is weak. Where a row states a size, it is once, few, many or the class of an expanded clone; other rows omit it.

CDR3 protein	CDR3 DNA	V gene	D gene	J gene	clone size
CASSAGGMQETQYF	TGTGCCAGCAGCGCAGGAGGGATGCAAGAGACCCAGTACTTC	TRBV9	.	TRBJ2-5	.
CASSLGQGYNEQFF	TGTGCCAGCAGCTTAGGGCAGGGATACAATGAGCAGTTCTTC	TRBV7-2	.	TRBJ2-1	medium-sized
CASSQVAESGRTYNEQFF	TGCGCCAGCAGCCAAGTCGCCGAGAGCGGGAGGACATACAATGAGCAGTTCTTC	TRBV4-3	TRBD2	TRBJ2-1	medium-sized
CSTREANYGYTF	TGCAGCACCAGGGAAGCGAACTATGGCTACACCTTC	TRBV29-1	.	TRBJ1-2	once
CASSPNMYTEAFF	TGTGCCAGCAGCCCAAACATGTACACTGAAGCTTTCTTT	TRBV7-3	.	TRBJ1-1	.
CASKRIWRTEAFF	TGTGCCAGTAAGCGTATCTGGCGGACTGAAGCTTTCTTT	TRBV19	.	TRBJ1-1	.
CASSLGQDTEAFF	TGTGCCAGCAGCCTGGGACAGGACACTGAAGCTTTCTTT	TRBV6-5	TRBD1	TRBJ1-1	once
CASSSTNPIAETQYF	TGCGCCAGCAGCTCGACTAACCCCATTGCAGAGACCCAGTACTTC	TRBV5-1	.	TRBJ2-5	once
CASSQSGQGYNEQFF	TGCGCCAGCAGTCAATCGGGACAGGGCTACAATGAGCAGTTCTTC	TRBV5-1	TRBD1	TRBJ2-1	few
CASSQDLVGGPYNEQFF	TGTGCCAGCAGCCAAGATCTTGTCGGGGGGCCCTACAATGAGCAGTTCTTC	TRBV4-2	.	TRBJ2-1	.
CASSLSYGAYNEQFF	TGTGCCAGCAGCTTAAGTTACGGGGCCTACAATGAGCAGTTCTTC	TRBV13	.	TRBJ2-1	.
CASGPPILGADTQYF	TGTGCCAGCGGCCCCCCCATTCTAGGGGCAGATACGCAGTATTTT	TRBV7-9	.	TRBJ2-3	.
CASSLWTGRIGGYTF	TGTGCCAGCAGCTTGTGGACAGGGAGGATCGGTGGCTACACCTTC	TRBV5-4	TRBD1	TRBJ1-2	.
CAWRDDRAELFF	TGTGCCTGGAGGGACGACAGGGCGGAGCTGTTTTTT	TRBV30	TRBD1	TRBJ2-2	.
CASSLDSAGQEEETQYF	TGTGCCAGCAGCTTAGATAGTGCGGGCCAAGAGGAGGAGACCCAGTACTTC	TRBV13	.	TRBJ2-5	.
CASSWMGQATRDTQYF	TGTGCCAGCAGCTGGATGGGACAGGCAACGCGGGATACGCAGTATTTT	TRBV7-8	TRBD1	TRBJ2-3	.
CASGGSYYGYTF	TGTGCCAGCGGCGGGAGCTACTATGGCTACACCTTC	TRBV7-9	.	TRBJ1-2	few